The next 32 T cell receptor beta chains were all read from a single sample in a study of CXCR3-negative and CXCR3-positive naive CD8 T cells. The authors made the TRB cDNA libraries by 5' RACE using UMI labels. TCRdb reprocessed the 5' RACE reads; each CDR3 protein has one entry and no DNA is given. In all, the sample yields roughly 90,000 distinct CDR3 sequences. Sequenced: naive CXCR3- CD8+ T cells from blood. Sample subset: CD45RO-CCR7+CD27+CD95- naive CD8+ T cells lacking CXCR3 (TNR3-). The receptors were gathered from a human donor in good health. Some clones in this sample may be carry-over from other donors' samples.

The chain links TRBV5-4 to TRBJ2-3; there is no DNA to check the TCRdb D call of TRBD1. CDR3 length: 17 residues. CDR1 is SGHNT, CDR2 YYREEE, per germline (reference sequence). This chain's CDR3 is CASSLPSGGRLADTQYF.

This chain connects TRBV10-3 to TRBJ2-1; TCRdb calls TRBD1, which cannot be checked without DNA. CDR3 length: 15 residues. The germline gives CDR1 ENHRY, CDR2 SYGVKD. The CDR3 spells CAISPGQGGYNEQFF.

This rearrangement joins TRBV6-6 to TRBJ2-7; the D call of TRBD1 rests on TCRdb alone, since no DNA is present to check it. Germline V CDR1 and CDR2: MNHNY, SVGAGI (reference sequence). The CDR3 is made up of 14 amino acids. CDR3 sequence reads: CASSYPGTGYEQYF.

CDR3 loop: CASGETGNQPQQF. The chain recombines TRBV25-1 with TRBJ1-5; TCRdb names TRBD1, which stays unverified in the absence of DNA. The CDR3 is 13 amino acids. CDR1 and CDR2 from the germline V gene are MGHDK and SYGVNS.

The V gene is TRBV5-1, the J gene TRBJ1-2. The CDR3 has 17 amino acids. CDR1 and CDR2 from the germline V gene are SGHRS and YFSETQ. CDR3 loop: CASSTGYARRTNYGYTF.

V and J are TRBV13 and TRBJ2-7; TCRdb outputs TRBD1, but without DNA this stays unchecked. CDR3 length equals 16 residues. Germline values: CDR1 PRHDT, CDR2 FYEKMQ (reference sequence). CDR3 residues: CASSTRTGYTSYEQYF.

V and J are TRBV6-5 and TRBJ2-3; TCRdb returns TRBD2, unconfirmable since there is no DNA. The CDR3 is 14 residues long. Germline loops: CDR1 MNHEY, CDR2 SVGAGI. The CDR3 is CASSYALSTDTQYF.

V is TRBV12-3 or TRBV12-4 and J is TRBJ2-1; with no DNA, the TCRdb D assignment of TRBD1 cannot be verified. The CDR3 is 15 residues long. CDR3: CASSFVSGGYNEQFF.

The chain uses TRBV4-2 and TRBJ1-1. The CDR3 is 17 amino acids. Germline loops: CDR1 LGHNA, CDR2 YNFKEQ. The CDR3 sequence: CASSQDLGGRDNTEAFF.

This chain uses TRBV27 with TRBJ2-1; TCRdb's assignment of TRBD1 cannot be checked, as there is no DNA. This CDR3 is 15 amino acids long. CDR1 MNHEY and CDR2 SMNVEV come from the germline V gene (reference sequence). The CDR3 sequence: CASSLTGSIYNEQFF.

The chain uses TRBV14 and TRBJ2-1; absent DNA, TCRdb's TRBD1 call cannot be checked. Per the germline V gene, CDR1 is SGHDN and CDR2 is FVKESK. CDR3 size: 13 residues. CDR3 amino acids: CASSPDRYNEQFF.

J is TRBJ2-7 and V is TRBV4-1; without DNA, the TCRdb call of TRBD1 cannot be checked. The CDR3 totals 15 residues. Germline CDR1 reads MGHRA; CDR2 reads YSYEKL. This chain's CDR3 is CASSHTGGLSYEQYF.

The chain joins TRBV21-1 to TRBJ2-7; TCRdb picks TRBD2, but there is no DNA to check that call. TRBV21-1 is reported as a pseudogene. The CDR3 has 14 amino acids. This CDR3 reads CASSKPSGCYEQYF.

V is TRBV12-3 or TRBV12-4 and J is TRBJ1-6; the D call of TRBD1 rests on TCRdb alone, since no DNA is present to check it. The CDR3 loop spans 15 amino acids. The CDR3 loop reads CASSSVGEANSPLHF.

The rearrangement joins TRBV29-1 to TRBJ1-1; checking the TCRdb D call of TRBD1 is not possible without DNA. The CDR3 loop spans 21 amino acids. Germline values: CDR1 SQVTM, CDR2 ANQGSEA. CDR3 region: CSVSSPDRAILAGYVNTEAFF.

The chain joins TRBV30 to TRBJ2-1; TCRdb proposes TRBD1, but this gene call is untestable without DNA. The CDR3 runs 13 residues. Germline V CDR1 and CDR2: GTSNPN, SVGIG (reference sequence). This chain's CDR3 is CAWAGSYTGEQFF.

The chain has TRBV5-1 and TRBJ2-1; with no DNA, the TCRdb D assignment of TRBD2 cannot be verified. This CDR3 has 17 residues. Looked up from germline, CDR1 is SGHRS and CDR2 is YFSETQ. Here the CDR3 reads CASSPIPDSNIYNEQFF.

V is TRBV6-6 and J is TRBJ2-5; the D call from TCRdb, TRBD2, cannot be confirmed without DNA. The CDR3 runs 16 residues. Germline loops: CDR1 MNHNY, CDR2 SVGAGI (reference sequence). The CDR3 region is CASSYTSGRARETQYF.

The chain employs TRBV29-1 and TRBJ1-3. Germline lookup yields CDR1 SQVTM and CDR2 ANQGSEA. CDR3 size: 13 residues. The CDR3 region is CSVTTDSGNTIYF.

The rearrangement uses TRBV29-1 and TRBJ2-1; TCRdb indicates TRBD1, and absent DNA this call remains unverified. This CDR3 region has 12 residues. Germline-derived CDR1 and CDR2 are SQVTM and ANQGSEA. The CDR3 protein is CSGVTGGNEQFF.

This chain uses TRBV20-1 with TRBJ1-5; TCRdb's D gene call, TRBD1, goes unchecked for lack of DNA. The CDR3 totals 13 residues. The germline V gene encodes CDR1 DFQATT and CDR2 SNEGSKA (reference sequence). The CDR3 loop reads CSAIRGSGQPQHF.

V gene TRBV12-3 or TRBV12-4 combines with J gene TRBJ2-7; TCRdb selects TRBD1, and the lack of DNA leaves this call unchecked. CDR3 length equals 15 residues. The CDR3 protein is CASSLTGQVPYEQYF.

The chain uses TRBV28 and TRBJ2-5; TCRdb returns TRBD1, unconfirmable since there is no DNA. Germline CDR1 is MDHEN and CDR2 is SYDVKM. The CDR3 contains 16 residues. CDR3 sequence: CASRSPFRGYQETQYF.

The V gene is TRBV29-1, the J gene TRBJ2-1. The CDR3 extends over 11 amino acids. The germline V gene encodes CDR1 SQVTM and CDR2 ANQGSEA. CDR3 sequence reads: CSVDPLNEQFF.

The gene calls are TRBV12-3 or TRBV12-4 and TRBJ2-5; no DNA is available, so the TRBD2 call from TCRdb remains unchecked. The CDR3 length is 14 residues. The CDR3 is CASNFRGGGETQYF.

The chain recombines TRBV7-2 with TRBJ2-2. This CDR3 has 13 amino acids. CDR1 is SGHTA and CDR2 is FQGNSA in the germline V gene. CDR3 sequence: CASSLAPTGELFF.

V usage is TRBV5-1 and J usage is TRBJ1-2; TCRdb proposes TRBD1, but this gene call is untestable without DNA. CDR1 and CDR2 (germline): SGHRS, YFSETQ. This CDR3 has 14 amino acids. The CDR3 reads CASSWSGSDYGYTF.

J is TRBJ2-7 and V is TRBV11-1; the TRBD1 assignment by TCRdb is unverifiable without DNA. The germline CDR1 and CDR2 sequences are SGHAT and FQDESV (reference sequence). The CDR3 runs 16 residues. The CDR3 here is CASSPATVGEKDEQYF.

The chain carries TRBV28 and TRBJ2-1; TCRdb names TRBD2, which stays unverified in the absence of DNA. This CDR3 has 15 amino acids. Looked up from germline, CDR1 is MDHEN and CDR2 is SYDVKM. The CDR3 loop reads CASTQGGTYYNEQFF.

The V and J genes are TRBV20-1 and TRBJ2-7; the D call of TRBD1 rests on TCRdb alone, since no DNA is present to check it. The CDR3 contains 16 residues. Germline V gene lookup returns CDR1 DFQATT and CDR2 SNEGSKA (reference sequence). CDR3: CSAPLRGSFRDGEQYF.

The chain couples TRBV10-3 to TRBJ1-4; the TCRdb D gene call, TRBD1, has no DNA to confirm it. The germline V gene encodes CDR1 ENHRY and CDR2 SYGVKD. This CDR3 has 15 residues. CDR3 residues: CAISETTGVREKLFF.

The chain joins TRBV14 to TRBJ2-7; TCRdb names TRBD1, which stays unverified in the absence of DNA. In germline, CDR1 is SGHDN, CDR2 FVKESK. The CDR3 loop spans 13 amino acids. CDR3 loop: CASSQGPSYEQYF.